Described below is a single T cell receptor beta chain sequence and its context. What it binds is not known. The sample comes from a study of CD8 T cells in ankylosing spondylitis. Study results and limitations: Significant enrichment of disease-linked clones was reported in matched ankylosing spondylitis synovial fluid.

TCRdb reprocessed the 5' RACE reads with MiXCR, giving one entry per CDR3 protein. This repertoire shows around 250,000 distinct CDR3 sequences, roughly 32% found once; its top ten account for approximately 4.6%. In germline, CDR1 is DFQATT, CDR2 SNEGSKA (reference sequence). This CDR3 is built from 13 residues. V was cut by 3 bases and J by 2 bases, with 9 bases left in between. The chain uses TRBV20-1 and TRBJ2-3, with D possibly being TRBD1 or TRBD2 (6 bases each). The clonotype originates from a male donor with ankylosing spondylitis or in good health (not recorded which). Source material: blood, either unsorted or a sorted T cell fraction (not recorded which). The CDR3 is CSASGGHTDTQYF. The CDR3 DNA follows: TGCAGTGCTAGCGGGGGCCACACAGATACGCAGTATTTT.